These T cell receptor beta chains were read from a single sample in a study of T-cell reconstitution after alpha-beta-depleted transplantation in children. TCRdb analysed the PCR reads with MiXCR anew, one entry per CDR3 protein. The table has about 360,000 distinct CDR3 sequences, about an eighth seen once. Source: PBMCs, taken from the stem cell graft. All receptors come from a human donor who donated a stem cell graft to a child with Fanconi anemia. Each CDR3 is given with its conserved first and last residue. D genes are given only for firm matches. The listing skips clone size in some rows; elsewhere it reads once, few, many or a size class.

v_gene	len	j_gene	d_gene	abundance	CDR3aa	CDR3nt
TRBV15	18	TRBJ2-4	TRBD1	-	CATSRDLTGTVTKNIQYF	TGTGCCACCAGCAGAGATCTGACCGGGACAGTAACCAAAAACATTCAGTACTTC
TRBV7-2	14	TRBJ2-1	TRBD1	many	CASSLQGAQNEQFF	TGTGCCAGCAGCTTGCAGGGGGCGCAGAATGAGCAGTTCTTC
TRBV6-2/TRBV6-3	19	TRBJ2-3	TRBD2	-	CASSYEWTSGPLSTDTQYF	TGTGCCAGCAGTTACGAATGGACTAGCGGGCCGCTCTCCACAGATACGCAGTATTTT
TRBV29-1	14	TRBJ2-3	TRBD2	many	CSVRREGNTDTQYF	TGCAGCGTCCGGCGGGAGGGAAACACAGATACGCAGTATTTT
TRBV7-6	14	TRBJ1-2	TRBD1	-	CASSLSQGGYGYTF	TGTGCCAGCAGCTTAAGCCAGGGGGGCTATGGCTACACCTTC
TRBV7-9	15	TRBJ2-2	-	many	CASSLKTPQTGELFF	TGTGCCAGCAGCTTAAAGACTCCTCAGACCGGGGAGCTGTTTTTT
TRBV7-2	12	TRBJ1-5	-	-	CASSSGEGPQHF	TGTGCCAGCAGCTCTGGAGAGGGGCCCCAGCATTTT
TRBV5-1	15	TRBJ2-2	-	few	CASSSQLGHTGELFF	TGCGCCAGCAGCTCCCAGCTGGGGCACACCGGGGAGCTGTTTTTT
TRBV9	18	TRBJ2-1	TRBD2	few	CASSAGLAGILSYNEQFF	TGTGCCAGCAGCGCCGGACTAGCGGGAATACTCTCCTACAATGAGCAGTTCTTC
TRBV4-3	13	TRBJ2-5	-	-	CASSQAYRETQYF	TGCGCCAGCAGCCAGGCCTACCGGGAGACCCAGTACTTC
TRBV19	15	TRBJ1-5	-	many	CASSTQRGFNQPQHF	TGTGCCAGTAGTACCCAGAGGGGATTCAATCAGCCCCAGCATTTT
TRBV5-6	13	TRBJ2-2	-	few	CASSLGSPGELFF	TGTGCCAGCAGCTTGGGATCCCCCGGGGAGCTGTTTTTT
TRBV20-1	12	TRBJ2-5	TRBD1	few	CSAWDRGETQYF	TGCAGTGCATGGGACAGGGGGGAGACCCAGTACTTC
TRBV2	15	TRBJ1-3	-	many	CASSEAGTSGSTIYF	TGTGCCAGCAGTGAAGCGGGGACATCCGGCAGCACCATATATTTT
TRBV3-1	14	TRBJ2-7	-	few	CASSQGLRDHEQYF	TGTGCCAGCAGCCAAGGTTTGAGGGACCACGAGCAGTACTTC
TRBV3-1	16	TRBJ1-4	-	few	CASSQDWELTNEKLFF	TGTGCCAGCAGCCAAGATTGGGAGTTAACTAATGAAAAACTGTTTTTT
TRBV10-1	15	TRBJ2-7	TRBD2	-	CASALGRGGDYEQYF	TGCGCCAGCGCCTTGGGGCGCGGGGGGGACTACGAGCAGTACTTC
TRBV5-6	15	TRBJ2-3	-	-	CASSSLYRSTDTQYF	TGTGCCAGCAGCTCCTTATATCGGAGCACAGATACGCAGTATTTT
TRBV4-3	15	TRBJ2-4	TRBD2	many	CASSPSGEGKNIQYF	TGCGCCAGCAGCCCTAGCGGGGAAGGCAAAAACATTCAGTACTTC
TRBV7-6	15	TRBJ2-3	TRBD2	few	CASSFGGGFADTQYF	TGTGCCAGCAGCTTTGGGGGGGGATTTGCTGATACGCAGTATTTT
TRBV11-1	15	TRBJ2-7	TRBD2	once	CASSLSGGPLYEQYF	TGTGCCAGCAGCCTCAGCGGGGGACCTCTCTACGAGCAGTACTTC
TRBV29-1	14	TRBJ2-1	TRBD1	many	CSCPTGSNYNEQFF	TGCAGCTGCCCGACAGGGTCTAATTACAATGAGCAGTTCTTC
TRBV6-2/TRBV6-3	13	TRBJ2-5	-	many	CASSLRIQETQYF	TGTGCCAGCAGTTTGCGGATCCAAGAGACCCAGTACTTC
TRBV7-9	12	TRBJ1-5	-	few	CASSFTGQPQHF	TGTGCCAGCAGCTTTACGGGTCAGCCCCAGCATTTT
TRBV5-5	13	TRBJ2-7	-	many	CASSLSSGWEQYF	TGTGCCAGCAGCTTGTCGTCGGGTTGGGAGCAGTACTTC
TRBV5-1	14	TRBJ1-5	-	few	CASSLGVEGQPQHF	TGCGCCAGCAGCTTGGGGGTGGAGGGGCAGCCCCAGCATTTT
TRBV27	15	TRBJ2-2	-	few	CASSLLAGSTGELFF	TGTGCCAGCAGTTTACTGGCGGGGAGCACCGGGGAGCTGTTTTTT
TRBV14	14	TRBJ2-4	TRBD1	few	CASSQAGGRNIQYF	TGTGCCAGCAGCCAAGCAGGGGGTCGGAACATTCAGTACTTC
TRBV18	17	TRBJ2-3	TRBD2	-	CASSPGLAGVSADTQYF	TGTGCCAGCTCACCAGGACTAGCGGGGGTGAGTGCAGATACGCAGTATTTT
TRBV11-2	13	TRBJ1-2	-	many	CASSLGEVGGYTF	TGTGCCAGCAGCTTAGGAGAGGTCGGCGGCTACACCTTC
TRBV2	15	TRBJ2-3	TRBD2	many	CASRRLAGNTDTQYF	TGTGCCAGCAGACGACTAGCGGGGAACACAGATACGCAGTATTTT
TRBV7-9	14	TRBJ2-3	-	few	CASSFAGNTDTQYF	TGTGCCAGCAGCTTCGCAGGGAACACAGATACGCAGTATTTT
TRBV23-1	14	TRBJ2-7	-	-	CASSQRDNSYEQYF	TGCGCCAGCAGTCAAAGGGACAACTCCTACGAGCAGTACTTC
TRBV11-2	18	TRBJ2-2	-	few	CASSSVPGQAVDTGELFF	TGTGCCAGCAGCTCAGTTCCCGGCCAGGCCGTGGACACCGGGGAGCTGTTTTTT
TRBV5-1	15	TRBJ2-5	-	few	CASSPGPGEGETQYF	TGCGCCAGCAGCCCTGGCCCCGGAGAGGGAGAGACCCAGTACTTC
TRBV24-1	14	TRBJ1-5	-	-	CATSDEASNQPQHF	TGTGCCACCAGTGATGAGGCCAGCAATCAGCCCCAGCATTTT
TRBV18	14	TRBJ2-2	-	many	CASSPPPRTGELFF	TGTGCCAGCTCACCTCCACCGAGAACCGGGGAGCTGTTTTTT
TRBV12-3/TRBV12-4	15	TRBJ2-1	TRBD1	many	CASSLGQGFYNEQFF	TGTGCCAGCAGTCTGGGACAGGGTTTCTACAATGAGCAGTTCTTC
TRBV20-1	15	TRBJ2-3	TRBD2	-	CSAQRLAGERDTQYF	TGCAGTGCTCAGAGGCTAGCGGGGGAGAGGGATACGCAGTATTTT
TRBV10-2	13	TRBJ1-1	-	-	CASRYTGDTEAFF	TGCGCCAGCCGTTACACGGGAGACACTGAAGCTTTCTTT
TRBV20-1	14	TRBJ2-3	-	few	CSAREVRSTDTQYF	TGCAGTGCTAGGGAAGTCAGGAGCACAGATACGCAGTATTTT
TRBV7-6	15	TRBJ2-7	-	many	CASSLAPGGEYEQYF	TGTGCCAGCAGCTTAGCGCCCGGGGGCGAATACGAGCAGTACTTC
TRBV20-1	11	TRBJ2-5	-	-	CSARNIWAQYF	TGCAGTGCTAGGAATATTTGGGCCCAGTACTTC
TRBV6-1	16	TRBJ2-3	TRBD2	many	CASSEIAGGSTDTQYF	TGTGCCAGCAGTGAAATAGCGGGGGGGAGCACAGATACGCAGTATTTT
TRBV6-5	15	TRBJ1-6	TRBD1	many	CASSPQGAANSPLHF	TGTGCCAGCAGTCCCCAGGGGGCGGCGAATTCACCCCTCCACTTT
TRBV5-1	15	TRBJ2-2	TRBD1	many	CASSAGTGVPGELFF	TGCGCCAGCAGCGCCGGGACAGGGGTTCCCGGGGAGCTGTTTTTT
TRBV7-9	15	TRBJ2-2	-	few	CASSPRDIYTGELFF	TGTGCCAGCAGCCCCCGGGACATCTACACCGGGGAGCTGTTTTTT